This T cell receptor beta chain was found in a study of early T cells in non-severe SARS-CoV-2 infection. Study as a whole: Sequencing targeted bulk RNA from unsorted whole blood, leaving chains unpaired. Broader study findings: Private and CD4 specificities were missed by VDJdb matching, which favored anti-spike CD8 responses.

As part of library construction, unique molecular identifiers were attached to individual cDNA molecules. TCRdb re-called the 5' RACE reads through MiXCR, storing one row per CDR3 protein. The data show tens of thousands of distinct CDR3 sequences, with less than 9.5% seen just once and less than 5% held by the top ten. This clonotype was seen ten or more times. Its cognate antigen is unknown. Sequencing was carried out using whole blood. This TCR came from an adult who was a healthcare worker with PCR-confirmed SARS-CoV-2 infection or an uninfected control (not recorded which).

The DNA for the CDR3 is TGCAGTGCTAGTGCAGAGACCTACGAGCAGTACTTC. It codes for CSASAETYEQYF. V gene TRBV20-1 combines with J gene TRBJ2-7, with unresolved D. The CDR3 is 12 residues long. Germline assignment: CDR1 DFQATT and CDR2 SNEGSKA (reference sequence). The V and J ends lost 3 bases and 2 bases respectively, with 8 bases between them.